The TCR beta chain under discussion was sequenced for a study of blood T cell repertoires in COVID-19. The protocol was immunoSEQ multiplex PCR, while the TCRdb copy is restricted to in-frame clones and leaves out a portion. The sample lists about 45,000 clones, approximately 83% occurring once. Source material: peripheral blood. The receptor was isolated from a man aged 80 or over in a cohort sampled during active COVID-19.

The CDR3 spells CASSQGGGTSGYTQYF. DNA of the CDR3: TGTGCCAGCAGCCAAGGAGGAGGGACTAGCGGGTATACGCAGTATTTT. This sequence joins TRBV3-1 (or the pseudogene TRBV3-2) and TRBJ2-3, with 12 bases fitting TRBD2. V was clipped by 1 base and J by 7 bases; unmatched bases: 6. CDR1 is LGHDT and CDR2 is YNNKEL in the germline V gene (reference sequence). The CDR3 has 16 amino acids.